The 3 T cell receptor beta chains listed next were all sequenced from one sample in a study of CD8 T cells in Susac syndrome. RNA totalling about 0.45 to 1 ug underwent reverse transcription with random hexamers. Each CDR3 protein is one row after TCRdb ran MiXCR on the immunoSEQ multiplex PCR reads. Found here are 69,000 or so distinct CDR3 sequences, approximately 95% of them singletons; the top ten hold over 0.2%. Sequencing input: CD8+ T cells from PBMCs. These receptors came from a human donor in good health.

The chain links TRBV19 to TRBJ1-6; D gene unclear. V was clipped by 6 bases and J by 8 bases, with 8 bases between them. The germline V gene has CDR1 LNHDA and CDR2 SQIVND (reference sequence). The CDR3 sequence is 12 residues long. In DNA, the CDR3 is TGTGCCAGTAGCCGAAAGGATTCACCCCTCCACTTT. Its protein product is CASSRKDSPLHF.

The V and J genes are TRBV30 and TRBJ2-3; TRBD1 might be the D (6 bases). The germline V gene has CDR1 GTSNPN and CDR2 SVGIG (reference sequence). V was shortened by 2 bases and J by 2 bases, with 17 bases between the two germline ends. The CDR3 length is 16 residues. CDR3 sequence: CAWSWGRGGFTDTQYF. The CDR3 bases are TGTGCCTGGAGTTGGGGCAGGGGCGGATTCACAGATACGCAGTATTTT.

The J gene is TRBJ1-5, the V gene TRBV4-1; no definite D call. V shed 4 bases and J shed 15 bases, with 16 bases lying between them. Germline loops: CDR1 MGHRA, CDR2 YSYEKL. This CDR3 comprises 12 residues. The CDR3 coding sequence is TGCGCCAGCAGCCCCCCCAAGGCCAGGAGGCATTTT. This codes for CASSPPKARRHF.